This TCR beta chain was profiled in a study of cytomegalovirus exposure and HLA in healthy donors. The CDR3 contains 16 residues. J was trimmed by 0 bases and V by 4 bases; bases with no gene match: 7. Per germline, CDR1 SGHTA and CDR2 FQGNSA. A multiplex PCR was run with 60 Vbeta primers and 13 Jbeta primers. The table came from immunoSEQ multiplex PCR; TCRdb's copy has only in-frame clones and leaves some out. The sample has around 91,000 clones, 55% to 75% seen once. This clone was counted a single time. This clonotype was obtained from a man in his sixties in good health and CMV-seronegative. The chain joins TRBV7-2 to TRBJ2-7; TRBD2 matches 9 bases. Sequencing used PBMCs. CDR3 in amino acids: CASSSPGLALSYEQYF. The CDR3 region has the DNA TGTGCCAGCAGCTCCCCGGGACTAGCCCTCTCCTACGAGCAGTACTTC.